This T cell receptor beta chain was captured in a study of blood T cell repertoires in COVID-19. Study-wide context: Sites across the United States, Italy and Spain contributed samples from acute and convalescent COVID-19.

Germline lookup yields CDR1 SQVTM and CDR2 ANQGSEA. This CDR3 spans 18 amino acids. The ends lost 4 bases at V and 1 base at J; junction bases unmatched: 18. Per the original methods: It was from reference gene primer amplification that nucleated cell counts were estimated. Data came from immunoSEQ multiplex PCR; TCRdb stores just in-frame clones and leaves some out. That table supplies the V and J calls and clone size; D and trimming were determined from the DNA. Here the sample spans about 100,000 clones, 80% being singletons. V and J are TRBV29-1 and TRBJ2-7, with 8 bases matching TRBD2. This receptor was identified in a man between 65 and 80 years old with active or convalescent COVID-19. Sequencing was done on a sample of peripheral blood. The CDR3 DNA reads TGCAGCGTTGTGGGTCAGAGCAGGGAGGTAGCGGGGTCCTACGAGCAGTACTTC. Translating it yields CSVVGQSREVAGSYEQYF.